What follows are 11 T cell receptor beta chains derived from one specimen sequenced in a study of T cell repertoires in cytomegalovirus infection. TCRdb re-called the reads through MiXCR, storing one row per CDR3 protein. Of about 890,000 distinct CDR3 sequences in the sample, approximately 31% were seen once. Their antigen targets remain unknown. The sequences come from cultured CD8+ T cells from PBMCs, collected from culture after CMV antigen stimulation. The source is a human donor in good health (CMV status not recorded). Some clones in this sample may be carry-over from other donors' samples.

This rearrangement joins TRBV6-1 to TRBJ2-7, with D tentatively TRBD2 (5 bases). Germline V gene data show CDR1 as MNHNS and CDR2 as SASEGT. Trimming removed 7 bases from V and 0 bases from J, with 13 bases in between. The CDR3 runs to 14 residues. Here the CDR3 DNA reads TGTGCCAGCATCGCTTTGGGGAGCTCCTACGAGCAGTACTTC. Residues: CASIALGSSYEQYF.

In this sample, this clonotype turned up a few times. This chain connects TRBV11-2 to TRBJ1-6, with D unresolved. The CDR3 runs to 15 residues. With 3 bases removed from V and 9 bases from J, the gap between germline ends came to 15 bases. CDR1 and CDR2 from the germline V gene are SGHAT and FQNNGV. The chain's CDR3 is CASSFLTVRGSPLHF. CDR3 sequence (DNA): TGTGCCAGCAGCTTTCTTACAGTTCGGGGTTCACCCCTCCACTTT. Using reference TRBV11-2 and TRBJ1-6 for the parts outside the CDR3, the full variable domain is EAGVAQSPRYKIIEKRQSVAFWCNPISGHATLYWYQQILGQGPKLLIQFQNNGVVDDSQLPKDRFSAERLKGVDSTLKIQPAKLEDSAVYLCASSFLTVRGSPLHFGNGTRLTVT.

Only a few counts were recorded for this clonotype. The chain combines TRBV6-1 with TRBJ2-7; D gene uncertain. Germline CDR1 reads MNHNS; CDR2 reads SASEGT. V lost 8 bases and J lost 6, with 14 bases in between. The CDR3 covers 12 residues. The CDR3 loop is CASEDMAPEQYF. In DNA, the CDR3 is TGTGCCAGCGAAGACATGGCCCCCGAGCAGTACTTC.

Written as DNA, the CDR3 is TGTGCCAGTAGTATGACAGGTTTAAGCAATCAGCCCCAGCATTTT. Its translation is CASSMTGLSNQPQHF. This chain links TRBV19 with TRBJ1-5, with a weak D call TRBD1 (6 bases). The CDR3 sequence is 15 residues long. V dropped 3 bases and J dropped 1 base, with 10 bases sitting between them. Germline V gene lookup returns CDR1 LNHDA and CDR2 SQIVND (reference sequence).

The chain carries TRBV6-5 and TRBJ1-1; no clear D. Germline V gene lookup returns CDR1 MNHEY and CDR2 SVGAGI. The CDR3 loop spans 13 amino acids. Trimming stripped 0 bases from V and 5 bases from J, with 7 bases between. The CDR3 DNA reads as TGTGCCAGCAGTTACTCTTGGGTAACTGAAGCTTTCTTT. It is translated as CASSYSWVTEAFF.

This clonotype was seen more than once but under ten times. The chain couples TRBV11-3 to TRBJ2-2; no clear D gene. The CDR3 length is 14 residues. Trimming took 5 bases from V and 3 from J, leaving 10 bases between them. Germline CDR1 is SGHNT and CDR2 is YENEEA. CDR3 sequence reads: CASSRFGYTGELFF. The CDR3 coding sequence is TGTGCCAGCAGCCGGTTCGGATACACCGGGGAGCTGTTTTTT.

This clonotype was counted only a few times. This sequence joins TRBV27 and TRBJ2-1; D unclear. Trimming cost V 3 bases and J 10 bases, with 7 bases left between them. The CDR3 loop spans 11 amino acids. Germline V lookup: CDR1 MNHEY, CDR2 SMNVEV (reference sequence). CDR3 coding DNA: TGTGCCAGCAGTTTTAATGGGGAGCAGTTCTTC. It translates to CASSFNGEQFF.

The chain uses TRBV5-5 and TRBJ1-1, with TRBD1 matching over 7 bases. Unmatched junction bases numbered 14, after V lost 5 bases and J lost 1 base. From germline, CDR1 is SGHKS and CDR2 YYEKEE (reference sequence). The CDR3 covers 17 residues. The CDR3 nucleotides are TGTGCCAGCAGGATAGGGACAGCTCCCCGGAGGAACACTGAAGCTTTCTTT. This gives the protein CASRIGTAPRRNTEAFF.

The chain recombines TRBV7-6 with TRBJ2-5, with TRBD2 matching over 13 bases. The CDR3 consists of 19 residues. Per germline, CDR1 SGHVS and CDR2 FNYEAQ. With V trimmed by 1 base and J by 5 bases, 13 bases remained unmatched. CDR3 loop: CASSLVGLAGAHGGETQYF. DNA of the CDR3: TGTGCCAGCAGCTTAGTTGGACTAGCGGGGGCCCACGGTGGGGAGACCCAGTACTTC. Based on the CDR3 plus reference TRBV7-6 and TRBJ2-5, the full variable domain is GAGVSQSPRYKVTKRGQDVALRCDPISGHVSLYWYRQALGQGPEFLTYFNYEAQQDKSGLPNDRFSAERPEGSISTLTIQRTEQRDSAMYRCASSLVGLAGAHGGETQYFGPGTRLLVL.

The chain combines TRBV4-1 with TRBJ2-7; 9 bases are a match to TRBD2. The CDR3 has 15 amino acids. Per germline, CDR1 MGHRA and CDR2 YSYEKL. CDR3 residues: CASSQVSSGAYKQYV. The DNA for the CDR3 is TGCGCCAGCAGCCAAGTTTCTAGCGGGGCCTACAAGCAGTACGTC.

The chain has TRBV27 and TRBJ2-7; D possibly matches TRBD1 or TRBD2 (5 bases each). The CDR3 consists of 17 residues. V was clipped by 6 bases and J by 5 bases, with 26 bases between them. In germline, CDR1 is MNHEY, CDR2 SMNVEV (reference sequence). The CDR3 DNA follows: TGTGCCAGCAGCCCTATTTTTGGGACGGTCAAGGGGAACGAGCAGTACGTC. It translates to CASSPIFGTVKGNEQYV.